The present entry profiles one TCR beta chain with its context. The target antigen is unknown. The data derive from a study of graft-versus-host responses after intestinal transplantation. Study details: Recipients uniformly received anti-thymocyte globulin induction, followed by tacrolimus and steroids for 2 to 4 years.

V dropped 5 bases and J dropped 3 bases, with 13 bases sitting between them. CDR3 length equals 15 residues. Germline CDR1 and CDR2: MNHEY and SVGAGI. Clones were sequenced by immunoSEQ multiplex PCR, and TCRdb holds only the in-frame ones, with some missing. The table includes more than 75,000 clones, 85% to 95% detected once. Study findings and constraints: Early after transplant, HvG clones declined as circulating GvH clones peaked. Some GvH clones were seen earlier in gut or blood, suggesting intestinal origin.

The source material was unstimulated CD4+ T cells sorted from spleen or lymph node cells, sampled before transplant. The J gene is TRBJ1-4, the V gene TRBV6-5; no clear D gene. The source of this sequence is a human donor who was the organ donor for an intestinal transplant. DNA for the CDR3: TGTGCCAGCAGTGCCTCCGGGGTATCTAATGAAAAACTGTTTTTT. This sequence encodes CASSASGVSNEKLFF.